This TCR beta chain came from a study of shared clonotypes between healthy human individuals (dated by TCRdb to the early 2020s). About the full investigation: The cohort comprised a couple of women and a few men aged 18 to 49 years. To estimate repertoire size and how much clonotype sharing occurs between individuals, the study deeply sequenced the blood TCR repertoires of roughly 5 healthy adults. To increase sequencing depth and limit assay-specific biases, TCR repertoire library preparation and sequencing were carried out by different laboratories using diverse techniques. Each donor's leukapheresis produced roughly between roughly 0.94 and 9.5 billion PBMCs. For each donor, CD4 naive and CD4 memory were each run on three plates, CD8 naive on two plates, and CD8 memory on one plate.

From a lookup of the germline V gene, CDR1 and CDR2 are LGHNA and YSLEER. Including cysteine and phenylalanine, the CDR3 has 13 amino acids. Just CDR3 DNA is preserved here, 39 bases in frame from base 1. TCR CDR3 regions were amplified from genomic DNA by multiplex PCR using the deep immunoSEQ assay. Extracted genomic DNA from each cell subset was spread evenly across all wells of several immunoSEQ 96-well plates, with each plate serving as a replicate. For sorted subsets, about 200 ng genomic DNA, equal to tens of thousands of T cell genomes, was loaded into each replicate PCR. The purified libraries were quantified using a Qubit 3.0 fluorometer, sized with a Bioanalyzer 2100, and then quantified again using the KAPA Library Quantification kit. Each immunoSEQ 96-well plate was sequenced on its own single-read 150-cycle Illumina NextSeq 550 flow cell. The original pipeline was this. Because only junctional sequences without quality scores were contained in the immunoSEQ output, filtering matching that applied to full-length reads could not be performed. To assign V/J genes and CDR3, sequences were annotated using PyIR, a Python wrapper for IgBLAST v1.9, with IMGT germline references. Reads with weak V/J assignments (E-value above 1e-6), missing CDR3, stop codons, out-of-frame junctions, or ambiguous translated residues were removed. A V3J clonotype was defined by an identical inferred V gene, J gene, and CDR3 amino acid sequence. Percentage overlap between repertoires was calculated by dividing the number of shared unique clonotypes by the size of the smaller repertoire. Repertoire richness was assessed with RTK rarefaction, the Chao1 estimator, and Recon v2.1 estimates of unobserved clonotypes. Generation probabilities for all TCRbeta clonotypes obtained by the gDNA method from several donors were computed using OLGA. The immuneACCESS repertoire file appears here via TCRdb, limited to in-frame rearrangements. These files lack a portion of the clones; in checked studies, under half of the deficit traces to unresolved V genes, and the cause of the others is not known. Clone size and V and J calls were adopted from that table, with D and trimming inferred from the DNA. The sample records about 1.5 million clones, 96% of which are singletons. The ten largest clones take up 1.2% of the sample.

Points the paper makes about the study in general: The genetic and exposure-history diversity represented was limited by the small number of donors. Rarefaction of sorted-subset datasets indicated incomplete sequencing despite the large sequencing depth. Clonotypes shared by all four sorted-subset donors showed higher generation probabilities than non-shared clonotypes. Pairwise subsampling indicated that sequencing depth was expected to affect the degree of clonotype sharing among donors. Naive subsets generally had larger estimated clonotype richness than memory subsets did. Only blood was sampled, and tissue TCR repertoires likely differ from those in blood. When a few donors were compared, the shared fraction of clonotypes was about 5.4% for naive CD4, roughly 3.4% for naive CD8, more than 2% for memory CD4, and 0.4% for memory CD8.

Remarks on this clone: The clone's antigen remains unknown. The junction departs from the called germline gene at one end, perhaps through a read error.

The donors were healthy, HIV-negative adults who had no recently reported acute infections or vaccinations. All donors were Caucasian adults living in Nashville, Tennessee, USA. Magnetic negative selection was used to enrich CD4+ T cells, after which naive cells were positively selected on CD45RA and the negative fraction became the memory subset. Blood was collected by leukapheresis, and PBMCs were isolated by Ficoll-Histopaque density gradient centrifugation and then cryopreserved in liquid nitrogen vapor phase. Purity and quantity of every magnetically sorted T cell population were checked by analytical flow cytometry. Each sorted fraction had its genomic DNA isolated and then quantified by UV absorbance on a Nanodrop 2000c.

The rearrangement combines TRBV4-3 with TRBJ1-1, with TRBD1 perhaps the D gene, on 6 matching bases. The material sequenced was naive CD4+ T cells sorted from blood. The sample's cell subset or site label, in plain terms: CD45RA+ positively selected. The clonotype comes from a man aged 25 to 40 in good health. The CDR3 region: CASSQVRGGVPSF. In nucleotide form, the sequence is TGCGCCAGCAGCCAAGTCAGGGGAGGAGTGCCCTCCTTT.